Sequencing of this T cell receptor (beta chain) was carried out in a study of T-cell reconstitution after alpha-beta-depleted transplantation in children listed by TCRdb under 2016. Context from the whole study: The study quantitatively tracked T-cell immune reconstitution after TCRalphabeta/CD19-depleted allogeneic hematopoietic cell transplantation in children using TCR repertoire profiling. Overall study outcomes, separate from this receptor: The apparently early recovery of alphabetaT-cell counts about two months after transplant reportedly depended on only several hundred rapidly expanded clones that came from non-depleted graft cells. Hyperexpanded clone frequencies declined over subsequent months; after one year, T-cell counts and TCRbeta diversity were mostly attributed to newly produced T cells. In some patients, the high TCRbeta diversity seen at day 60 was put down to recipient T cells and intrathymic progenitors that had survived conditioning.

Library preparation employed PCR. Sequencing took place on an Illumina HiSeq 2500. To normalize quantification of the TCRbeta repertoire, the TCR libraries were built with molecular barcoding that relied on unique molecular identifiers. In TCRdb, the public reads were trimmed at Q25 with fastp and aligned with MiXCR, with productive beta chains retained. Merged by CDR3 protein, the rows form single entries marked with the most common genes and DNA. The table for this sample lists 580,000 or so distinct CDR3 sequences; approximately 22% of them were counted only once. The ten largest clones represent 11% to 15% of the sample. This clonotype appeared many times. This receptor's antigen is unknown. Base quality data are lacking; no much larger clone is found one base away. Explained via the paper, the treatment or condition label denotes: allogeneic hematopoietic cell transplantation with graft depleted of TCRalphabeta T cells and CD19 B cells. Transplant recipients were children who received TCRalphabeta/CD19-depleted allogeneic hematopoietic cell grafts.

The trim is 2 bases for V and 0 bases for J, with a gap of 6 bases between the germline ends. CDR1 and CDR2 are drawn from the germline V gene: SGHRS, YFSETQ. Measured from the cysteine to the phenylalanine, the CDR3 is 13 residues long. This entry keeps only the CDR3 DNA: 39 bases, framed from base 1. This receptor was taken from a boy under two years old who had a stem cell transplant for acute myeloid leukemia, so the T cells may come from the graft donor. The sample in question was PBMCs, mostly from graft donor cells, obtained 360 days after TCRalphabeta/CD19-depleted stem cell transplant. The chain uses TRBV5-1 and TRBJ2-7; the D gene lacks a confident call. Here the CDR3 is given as CASSLKSSYEQYF. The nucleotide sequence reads TGCGCCAGCAGCTTAAAGAGCTCCTACGAGCAGTACTTC.